This T cell receptor beta chain appears in the sequencing data of a study of T cells after yellow fever vaccination (dated by TCRdb to between 2018 and 2020). A note on the overall study: Staining for CD3, CD45RA, CCR7 and CD95 was used to sort memory subsets (EM, EMRA, CM and Tscm) on a BD FACS Aria III. The SMART-Seq v4 Ultra Low Input RNA kit was used to prepare libraries from fractions with low cell numbers. To follow T-cell clones before and after both primary and booster YFV17D yellow fever vaccination, bulk TCR alpha and beta repertoires underwent longitudinal sequencing. The cohort comprised two healthy male donors, one aged 18 to 29 and one aged 30 to 40 years. Blood was collected at multiple timepoints before and after primary and secondary immunization, and bulk PBMC replicates and cell subsets were isolated. Memory subsets were sorted on days 0, 15 and 45 and at 18 months after primary vaccination, and on days 0, 15 and 45 after the 30-year booster.

At least ten counts were recorded for this clonotype. Base qualities were left out, and no much larger clone turns up one base away. Per the publication, the treatment or condition label means: live attenuated yellow fever vaccine strain. PBMCs were isolated from peripheral blood using a standard Ficoll-Paque protocol. The RNeasy Micro Kit was used to extract RNA from sorted memory subsets. The germline V gene sets CDR1 to SGHVS and CDR2 to FQNEAQ. The CDR3 covers 15 residues, taking in both the cysteine and the phenylalanine. The kept DNA is CDR3 alone, 45 bases in frame from the first base. V is clipped by 0 bases and J by 0 bases, and the sequence between their germline boundaries is 8 bases long. The paper as a whole reports these results and caveats: A small share of clonotypes was detected in both CD4 and CD8 compartments, with the overlap likely arising from convergent recombination. The secondary T-cell response was found to be weaker but faster than the primary response, with a peak reached on day 5 rather than on day 15. Because the study included only two donors, the extent to which the findings can be generalized is limited. In the sorted memory subsets on day 0, nearly all vaccine-responding clonotypes were below the level of detection. After the booster, most clones that had expanded after primary vaccination were detected again (approximately 97% of CD4 and more than 80% of CD8), suggesting broad maintenance of memory. Computational filtering was required because FACS-sorted repertoires could contain abundant contaminating clonotypes from the bulk population.

The instrument given in TCRdb is Illumina NovaSeq 6000. Synthesis of TCR cDNA relied on 5'RACE template switching, a step that introduced a universal primer site along with unique molecular identifiers. cDNA synthesis was primed from both the TCR alpha and TCR beta constant segments. Two PCR steps were used to amplify libraries, with sample barcodes and sequencing adapters being added in the second step. Sequencing of libraries was done on Illumina HiSeq 2500 (2x100 bp) or NovaSeq (2x150 bp). In the source study's methods: Demultiplexing of reads and collapsing into UMI consensus sequences were performed with MIGEC, and V(D)J alignment was carried out with MiXCR. Vaccine-responding clonotypes were identified with edgeR using replicate PBMC samples, with FDR below 0.01 and a log2 fold change above 5 up to day 15 being required. Each bulk clonotype received a CD4 or CD8 identity based on whether the sequenced CD4 or CD8 repertoire contained that clonotype at higher abundance. Clonotype frequencies in memory subsets were weighted by FACS-sorted cell numbers to estimate each clone's distribution across memory phenotypes. Through fastp at Q25 and MiXCR, TCRdb rebuilt clones from the public reads, retaining in-frame beta chains. Each CDR3 protein appears once, grouped with its most common genes and DNA. The V and J calls come from TCRdb's annotation, not from the publication. The sample table contains 14,000 or so distinct CDR3 sequences; only one count was recorded for 6% to 9.5% of them. Together, the top ten hold roughly 1.6% of the sample.

The chain couples TRBV7-8 to TRBJ1-1; a confident D gene designation cannot be given. The specimen comprised PBMCs, either bulk or a sorted T-cell subset (CD4+, CD8+, memory, or dextramer-sorted; not recorded which), sampled on the day of the yellow fever booster vaccination. The sequence was obtained from a man aged 18 to 29 who received the YFV17D yellow fever vaccine. The nucleotides are TGTGCCAGCAGCTTAGCTTCCACCTTGAACACTGAAGCTTTCTTT. Translated, it reads CASSLASTLNTEAFF.